This T cell receptor beta chain was documented in a study of beta chain features in type 1 diabetes. CDR1 and CDR2 from the germline V gene are SQVTM and ANQGSEA. V lost 4 bases, J lost 1 base, and 12 bases lay in between. This CDR3 has 14 amino acids. The authors reverse transcribed all of the isolated RNA, so sequencing captured expressed TCRB transcripts. Assay: immunoSEQ multiplex PCR; the TCRdb copy retains only in-frame clones and omits some. Counted here are more than 350,000 clones, more than 9.5% occurring once; the ten biggest clones make up approximately 0.05%. This chain links TRBV29-1 with TRBJ2-3, with D possibly TRBD2 on 6 matching bases. Sequenced input: naive CD4+ T cells from blood. This sequence was found in a woman aged 18-29 years in good health. The CDR3 protein is CSVGPGVGTDTQYF. CDR3 DNA sequence: TGCAGCGTTGGTCCGGGGGTAGGCACAGATACGCAGTATTTT.